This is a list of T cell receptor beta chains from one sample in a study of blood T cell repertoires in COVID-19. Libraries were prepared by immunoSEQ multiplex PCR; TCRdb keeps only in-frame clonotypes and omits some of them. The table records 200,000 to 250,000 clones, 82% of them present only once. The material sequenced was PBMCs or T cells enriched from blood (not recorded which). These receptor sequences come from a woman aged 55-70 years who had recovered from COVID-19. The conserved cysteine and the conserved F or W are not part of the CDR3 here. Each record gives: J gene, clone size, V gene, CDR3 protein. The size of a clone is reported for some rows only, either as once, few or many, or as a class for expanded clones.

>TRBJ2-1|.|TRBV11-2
ASSLVFTGLADYNEQF
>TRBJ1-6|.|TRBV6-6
ASSYGTGWT
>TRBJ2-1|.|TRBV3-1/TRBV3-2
ASSPGQVHNEQF
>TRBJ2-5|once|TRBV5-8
ASSLGTSGVETQY
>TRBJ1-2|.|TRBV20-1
SASHREIRGYT
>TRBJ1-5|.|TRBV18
ASSPSENSNQPQH
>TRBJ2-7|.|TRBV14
ASSQDLVRGTYEQY
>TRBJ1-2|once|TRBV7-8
ASSITTGNYGYT
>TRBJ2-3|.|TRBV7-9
ASSLAAGGTDTQY
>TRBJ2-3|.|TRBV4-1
ASSQDYDTQY
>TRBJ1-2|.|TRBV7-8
ASSLSRGFRGYGYT
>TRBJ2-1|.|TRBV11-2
ASTLLLKRGEQF
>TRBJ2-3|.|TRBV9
ASTGIDTQY
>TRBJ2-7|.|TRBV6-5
ASSYSVGQMNYEQY
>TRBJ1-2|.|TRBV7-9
ASSPPDRGNGGYT
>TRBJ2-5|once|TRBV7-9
ASSLVGSGPLGTQY
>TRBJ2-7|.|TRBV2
ASSPDKYEQY
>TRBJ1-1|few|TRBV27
ASRRRQGRDTEAF
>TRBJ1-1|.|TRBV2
ASRVREGAF
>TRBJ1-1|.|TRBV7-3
ASSLTGGYTEAF
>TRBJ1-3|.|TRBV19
ASSIQGAGNTIY
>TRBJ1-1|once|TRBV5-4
ASSPFTDPNTEAF
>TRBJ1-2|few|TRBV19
ASTPIGGNNYGYT
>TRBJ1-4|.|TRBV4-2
ASSRQGPGEKLF
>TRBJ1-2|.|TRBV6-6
ASSRSGSITNYGYT
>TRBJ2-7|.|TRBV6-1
ASSEAATTFEQY
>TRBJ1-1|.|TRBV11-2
ASSIPGAGEAF
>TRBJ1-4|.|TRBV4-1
ASSPKSTTGQEKLF
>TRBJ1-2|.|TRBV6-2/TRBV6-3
ASSYETFAGGYT
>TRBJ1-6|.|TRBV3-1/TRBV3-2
ASSRRGVNSPLH
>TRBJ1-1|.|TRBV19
ASSVQGAGNTEAF
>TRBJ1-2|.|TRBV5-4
ASSFKGAYGYT
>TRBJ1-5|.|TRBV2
ASRPRMGNQPQH
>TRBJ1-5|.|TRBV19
ASSISGERSGRGNQPQH
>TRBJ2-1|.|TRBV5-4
ASSLQGARNNEQF
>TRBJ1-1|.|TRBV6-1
ASSDTWGGTEAF
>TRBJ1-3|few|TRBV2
ASSKGQAGNTIY
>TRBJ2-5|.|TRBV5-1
ASSWAGGEETQY
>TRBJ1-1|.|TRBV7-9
ASSSAVAGTGGTEAF
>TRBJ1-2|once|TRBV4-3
ASSQEGGQPYGYT
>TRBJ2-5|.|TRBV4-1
ASNPSLGGAETQY
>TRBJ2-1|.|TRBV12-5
ASGLGQFYNEQF
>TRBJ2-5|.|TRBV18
ASSPGLDQETQY
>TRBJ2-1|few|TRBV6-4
ASSDSDTSGSYNEQF
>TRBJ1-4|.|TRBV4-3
ASRRQGGPNEKLF
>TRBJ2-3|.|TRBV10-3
AIKNGLGLAGGLGTDTQY
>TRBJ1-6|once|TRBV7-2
ASSEHGENSPLH
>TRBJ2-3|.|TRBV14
AIGVTGTDTQY